This TCR beta chain is drawn from a study of human T cells and chemical hapten exposure. The time point: patch test 2, 6 weeks after DPC sensitization. Documented treatment: therapeutic diphenylcyclopropenone sensitization with weekly scalp DPC. Patches went on only after blood had been drawn each time. This clonotype was detected a few times. TCRdb itself ran the RACE reads through MiXCR, one entry per CDR3 protein. The sample lists 360,000 or so distinct CDR3 sequences, just under 6.5% seen once, with around 6.1% in the top ten. Looked up from germline, CDR1 is LGHNA and CDR2 is YSLEER. J gave up 5 bases and V 1 base, and 3 bases lay outside the gene matches. CDR3 length: 15 residues.

Source: whole blood, taken in connection with sensitization to the hapten diphenylcyclopropenone (DPC). The receptor's source is a young woman with alopecia areata. Some clones in this sample may be carry-over from other donors' samples. The chain has TRBV4-3 and TRBJ2-7, with TRBD1 matching over 12 bases. The CDR3, as DNA: TGCGCCAGCAGCCAAGCATGGGACAGGGGGCACGAGCAGTACTTC. Its protein product is CASSQAWDRGHEQYF.